The clone carrying this TCR beta chain has more than one count but fewer than ten. Its specificity is unknown. Researchers amplified the TCR beta CDR3 regions from RNA transcripts. TCR CDR3 underwent first-round RT-PCR with the HTBI primer set. TCRdb fed the multiplex PCR reads into MiXCR, producing one record per CDR3 protein. The profile shows 450,000 to 650,000 distinct CDR3 sequences, more than 15% of them singletons. CDR1 is GTSNPN, CDR2 SVGIG, per germline (reference sequence). Trimming pared 0 bases from V and 7 bases from J, leaving 9 bases between. The CDR3 has 13 residues. Any patient presenting with uncontrolled infection, other autoimmune disease, pregnancy or lactation was left out. These data are taken from a study of T cells in Graves' hyperthyroidism and ophthalmopathy. Study observations and caveats: Onset of ophthalmopathy came a median around 6.5 months after the model predicted it.

The rearrangement links TRBV30 to TRBJ1-4; D gene unclear. The sequenced material came from blood. The TCR originated in a woman younger than 35 with Graves' ophthalmopathy. CDR3 sequence reads: CAWSVPPGEKLFF. The CDR3 coding sequence is TGTGCCTGGAGTGTACCCCCGGGTGAAAAACTGTTTTTT.